These 31 T cell receptor beta chains came from one sample sequenced in a study of cytomegalovirus exposure and HLA in healthy donors. 60 Vbeta and 13 Jbeta primers were used in PCR. Profiled with immunoSEQ multiplex PCR; TCRdb holds only in-frame clones, not every one. The repertoire holds over 200,000 clones, with roughly 91% as singletons. The sample consisted of PBMCs. These receptors all stem from a young woman in good health and CMV-seronegative.

This chain uses TRBV11-2 with TRBJ1-5; D is unclear. Per the germline V gene, CDR1 is SGHAT and CDR2 is FQNNGV. The CDR3 is 15 residues long. Trimming shortened V by 1 base and J by 3 bases, and 10 bases separated the two germline ends. The CDR3 is CASSLAAGYNQPQHF. The CDR3 DNA is TGTGCCAGCAGCTTAGCCGCCGGTTACAATCAGCCCCAGCATTTT.

The chain recombines TRBV18 with TRBJ1-4, with D perhaps TRBD1 (5 bases). Deletions cut 9 bases from V and 3 bases from J, with 29 bases between. The CDR3 totals 19 residues. Germline CDR1 reads KGHSH; CDR2 reads LQKENI. In nucleotides, the CDR3 is TGTGCCAGGAGACCGGGACTCCTAAAACAATCTATCCCTAATGAAAAACTGTTTTTT. Amino acid sequence: CARRPGLLKQSIPNEKLFF.

This clone was counted a single time. The J gene is TRBJ2-5, the V gene TRBV5-4, with TRBD2 matching 9 bases. Germline V gene sequence: CDR1 SGHNT, CDR2 YYREEE (reference sequence). V shed 3 bases and J 5 bases; nucleotides not matched to a gene: 11. The CDR3 has 16 amino acids. The CDR3 region is CASSWKTGTSLETQYF. Written as DNA, the CDR3 is TGTGCCAGCAGCTGGAAGACCGGGACTAGCTTGGAGACCCAGTACTTC.

The chain employs TRBV7-8 and TRBJ1-2; tentative D call: TRBD1 (6 bases). V lost 6 bases and J lost 5, with 7 bases in between. The length of the CDR3 is 11 residues. From germline, CDR1 is SGHVS and CDR2 FQNEAQ. The CDR3 nucleotides read TGTGCCAGCAGTCAGGGGTATGGCTACACCTTC. It codes for CASSQGYGYTF.

V is TRBV4-3 and J is TRBJ2-1, with TRBD2 matching over 8 bases. The ends lost 0 bases at V and 2 bases at J; junction bases unmatched: 6. Germline CDR1 and CDR2: LGHNA and YSLEER. The CDR3 sequence is 17 residues long. As DNA, the CDR3 is TGCGCCAGCAGCCAAGACGAGAGCGGGAGACCCTACAATGAGCAGTTCTTC. Translation gives CASSQDESGRPYNEQFF.

The sample holds one count of this clone. The chain joins TRBV2 to TRBJ2-5; 7 bases are shared with TRBD2. Germline V CDR1 and CDR2: SNHLY, FYNNEI. Trimming removed 6 bases from V and 2 bases from J; junction bases left unmatched: 6. The CDR3 spans 14 residues. CDR3 region: CASSQTSWQETQYF. The CDR3, as DNA: TGTGCCAGCAGCCAGACTAGCTGGCAAGAGACCCAGTACTTC.

The sample holds a few counts of this clone. The chain is built from TRBV19 and TRBJ1-4; D remains ambiguous. Trimming left V 7 bases short and J 0 bases short, with 9 bases between. Looked up from germline, CDR1 is LNHDA and CDR2 is SQIVND (reference sequence). This CDR3 is built from 14 residues. Here the CDR3 DNA reads TGTGCCAGTACAGACGGGGCAACTAATGAAAAACTGTTTTTT. This translates into CASTDGATNEKLFF. Combining the CDR3 with reference TRBV19 and TRBJ1-4 gives the whole variable domain DGGITQSPKYLFRKEGQNVTLSCEQNLNHDAMYWYRQDPGQGLRLIYYSQIVNDFQKGDIAEGYSVSREKKESFPLTVTSAQKNPTAFYLCASTDGATNEKLFFGSGTQLSVL.

The V and J genes are TRBV11-2 and TRBJ2-1, with D unclear. CDR3 length: 11 amino acids. Per the germline V gene, CDR1 is SGHAT and CDR2 is FQNNGV. The V and J ends lost 4 bases and 8 bases respectively, with 6 bases between them. CDR3 in DNA: TGTGCCAGCAGCTCTCGGGATGAGCAGTTCTTC. This codes for CASSSRDEQFF.

Only one count was recorded for this clone. The gene calls are TRBV4-3 and TRBJ2-7; the D is unclear. The germline V gene encodes CDR1 LGHNA and CDR2 YSLEER. Trimming pared 0 bases from V and 0 bases from J, leaving 12 bases between. There are 16 residues in the CDR3. The CDR3 DNA reads as TGCGCCAGCAGCCAAGAGTCACTTGGTAGCTCCTACGAGCAGTACTTC. Residues: CASSQESLGSSYEQYF.

The V call is TRBV19, the J call TRBJ2-7, with D perhaps TRBD1 (6 bases). The CDR3 is 14 residues long. Looked up from germline, CDR1 is LNHDA and CDR2 is SQIVND (reference sequence). Trimming removed 6 bases at V and 2 bases at J, with 14 bases between. This CDR3 reads CASRDRDKTYEQYF. DNA of the CDR3: TGTGCCAGTAGGGACCGGGACAAGACCTACGAGCAGTACTTC.

The table lists this clone with a count of one. The chain uses TRBV7-3 and TRBJ2-2; the match to TRBD1 covers 9 bases. Germline V gives CDR1 SGHTA, CDR2 FQGTGA. V gave up 5 bases and J gave up 0 bases; unmatched junction bases: 4. This CDR3 contains 16 residues. CDR3 region: CASSARTGANTGELFF. The CDR3 region has the DNA TGTGCCAGCAGCGCCCGGACAGGGGCGAACACCGGGGAGCTGTTTTTT.

This sequence joins TRBV7-2 and TRBJ1-4, with TRBD1 matching 9 bases. This CDR3 spans 16 amino acids. Germline V gene data show CDR1 as SGHTA and CDR2 as FQGNSA. V trimming: 1 base; J trimming: 8 bases; junction bases outside the gene matches: 8. The CDR3 is CASSLGRDRVGEKLFF. CDR3 DNA: TGTGCCAGCAGCTTAGGAAGGGACAGGGTCGGGGAAAAACTGTTTTTT.

This clone was picked up one time. The same CDR3 also results from other DNA sequences found in this sample. The V and J genes are TRBV2 and TRBJ2-3, with no clear D. This CDR3 contains 12 residues. Germline CDR1 is SNHLY and CDR2 is FYNNEI. The V gene lost 3 bases and the J gene lost 3 bases, with 4 bases spanning the gap. This CDR3 is CASSERTDTQYF. The CDR3 nucleotides read TGTGCCAGCAGTGAGAGGACAGATACGCAGTATTTT.

This chain joins TRBV14 and TRBJ2-5, with TRBD1 identical over 8 bases. From germline, CDR1 is SGHDN and CDR2 FVKESK. With 1 base clipped from V and 4 bases from J, the junction kept 8 bases outside the gene matches. This CDR3 contains 16 residues. The DNA for the CDR3 is TGTGCCAGCAGCCAAGGACAGGGGAAGGTTGGAGAGACCCAGTACTTC. It specifies CASSQGQGKVGETQYF.

The V and J genes are TRBV19 and TRBJ1-4; TRBD1 agrees at 8 bases. The CDR3 extends over 14 amino acids. CDR1 LNHDA and CDR2 SQIVND come from the germline V gene (reference sequence). Trimming took 5 bases from V and 2 from J; bases not matched to a gene: 1. The CDR3 coding sequence is TGTGCCAGTAGTCGACAGGGGACTAATGAAAAACTGTTTTTT. Translating it yields CASSRQGTNEKLFF.

The V and J genes are TRBV5-1 and TRBJ1-4, with D unclear. The CDR3 has 16 residues. Germline CDR1 is SGHRS and CDR2 is YFSETQ. V gave up 1 base and J gave up 4 bases, with 14 bases separating them. CDR3 DNA: TGCGCCAGCAGCTTGTTCCCGGGAGACCTTAATGAAAAACTGTTTTTT. Protein: CASSLFPGDLNEKLFF.

This chain joins TRBV30 and TRBJ2-7; D is perhaps TRBD2 (7 bases). Trimming left V 0 bases short and J 7 bases short, with 10 bases between. The CDR3 sequence is 12 residues long. CDR1 GTSNPN and CDR2 SVGIG come from the germline V gene (reference sequence). In nucleotides, the CDR3 is TGTGCCTGGAGTGTGCGGGGGCGAGAGCAGTACTTC. Protein product: CAWSVRGREQYF.

This clone was recorded a few times. The chain links TRBV7-9 to TRBJ2-2; TRBD2 might be the D (6 bases). Germline V gene sequence: CDR1 SEHNR, CDR2 FQNEAQ (reference sequence). The CDR3 contains 17 residues. V lost 5 bases to trimming and J lost 5 bases, with 21 bases between them. The DNA of the CDR3 is TGTGCCAGCAGCCCCAATCTGGGGGGAGTAAAGACCGGGGAGCTGTTTTTT. Translated, it gives CASSPNLGGVKTGELFF.

CDR3 residues: CASSQETGGGYTF. The CDR3 DNA sequence: TGTGCCAGCAGCCAAGAGACAGGGGGTGGCTACACCTTC. The rearrangement joins TRBV4-2 to TRBJ1-2, with 9 bases lining up with TRBD1. Germline values: CDR1 LGHNA, CDR2 YNFKEQ. The V gene end was trimmed by 0 bases and the J gene end by 7 bases; junction bases not matched to a gene: 0. The CDR3 is 13 amino acids.

V usage is TRBV10-3 and J usage is TRBJ2-2; a possible D gene is TRBD2 (5 bases). The CDR3 covers 16 residues. V was shortened by 6 bases and J by 5 bases, with 19 bases between the two germline ends. CDR1 and CDR2 from the germline V gene are ENHRY and SYGVKD. The CDR3 DNA sequence: TGTGCCATCAGCCCCGGAGGCGGCTACCCTACCGGGGAGCTGTTTTTT. It codes for CAISPGGGYPTGELFF.

The V and J genes are TRBV29-1 and TRBJ1-2; maybe TRBD1 (5 bases). Trimming took off 6 bases at V and 0 bases at J, with 11 bases between the two ends. This CDR3 spans 13 amino acids. Germline CDR1 SQVTM, CDR2 ANQGSEA. The CDR3 region is CSVMGGANYGYTF. CDR3 sequence (DNA): TGCAGCGTGATGGGGGGAGCTAACTATGGCTACACCTTC.

The chain is built from TRBV29-1 and TRBJ2-5, with 14 bases identical to TRBD2. The J call may be incorrect, as the DNA end agrees better with TRBJ2-7. CDR3 length equals 18 residues. CDR1 SQVTM and CDR2 ANQGSEA come from the germline V gene. CDR3 sequence reads: CSVDGGLAGGQVSYEQYF. The CDR3, as DNA: TGCAGCGTTGATGGTGGACTAGCGGGAGGTCAGGTTTCCTACGAGCAGTACTTC.

The V gene is TRBV27, the J gene TRBJ1-1; 9 bases match TRBD1. J gave up 8 bases and V 11 bases, and 15 bases lay outside the gene matches. Germline V gene lookup returns CDR1 MNHEY and CDR2 SMNVEV (reference sequence). There are 14 residues in the CDR3. The CDR3: CACKYMGTGYEAFF. The CDR3 nucleotides read TGTGCCTGCAAGTACATGGGGACAGGGTACGAAGCTTTCTTT.

There are a few counts of this clone. The chain recombines TRBV2 with TRBJ2-5; D is unclear. Per the germline V gene, CDR1 is SNHLY and CDR2 is FYNNEI. The CDR3 is 12 residues long. Trimming removed 11 bases at V and 0 bases at J, with 10 bases between. For the CDR3, the DNA is TGTGCCGCACGGAGAGACCAAGAGACCCAGTACTTC. Protein sequence: CAARRDQETQYF. Drawing the rest from reference TRBV2 and TRBJ2-5, the complete variable domain is EPEVTQTPSHQVTQMGQEVILRCVPISNHLYFYWYRQILGQKVEFLVSFYNNEISEKSEIFDDQFSVERPDGSNFTLKIRSTKLEDSAMYFCAARRDQETQYFGPGTRLLVL.

This chain joins TRBV19 and TRBJ1-1, with a possible D match to TRBD1 (6 bases). Trimming removed 2 bases at V and 11 bases at J, with 12 bases between. The CDR3 loop spans 12 amino acids. Germline assignment: CDR1 LNHDA and CDR2 SQIVND (reference sequence). The chain's CDR3 is CASSIQGWGAFF. The CDR3 region has the DNA TGTGCCAGTAGTATACAGGGGTGGGGCGCTTTCTTT.

The CDR3: CASSSQGNTYNSPLHF. The CDR3 DNA reads as TGTGCCAGTAGTTCACAGGGGAACACCTATAATTCACCCCTCCACTTT. V usage is TRBV19 and J usage is TRBJ1-6; 7 positions match TRBD1. This CDR3 contains 16 residues. V trimming: 5 bases; J trimming: 2 bases; junction bases outside the gene matches: 6. Germline-derived CDR1 and CDR2 are LNHDA and SQIVND (reference sequence).

The chain links TRBV11-3 to TRBJ2-7; D is perhaps TRBD1 (5 bases). Germline lookup yields CDR1 SGHNT and CDR2 YENEEA. Trimming cost V 2 bases and J 3 bases, with 11 bases left between them. The CDR3 totals 14 residues. CDR3 nucleotides: TGTGCCAGCAGCTTACGGCAGGGTGTCTACGAGCAGTACTTC. This gives the protein CASSLRQGVYEQYF.

This chain joins TRBV27 and TRBJ1-1; D might be TRBD1 (6 bases). Between the trimmed V and J ends, which lost 6 bases and 7 bases, there was a span of 24 bases. The CDR3 is made up of 16 amino acids. The V gene's germline CDR1 is MNHEY and CDR2 SMNVEV (reference sequence). In DNA, the CDR3 is TGTGCCAGCAGAGTCTCGCGGAGACGCAGGGACATTGAAGCTTTCTTT. This gives the protein CASRVSRRRRDIEAFF.

The chain is built from TRBV7-6 and TRBJ2-5, with TRBD1 matching 10 bases. The trim removed 11 bases at V and 5 bases at J, leaving 11 bases unmatched. This CDR3 comprises 14 residues. Germline values: CDR1 SGHVS, CDR2 FNYEAQ. The CDR3 DNA sequence: TGTGCCTTTAACCTAGGACAGGGGGACGAGACCCAGTACTTC. Protein: CAFNLGQGDETQYF.

The chain is built from TRBV27 and TRBJ1-2; TRBD1 aligns across 9 bases. The ends lost 6 bases at V and 2 bases at J; junction bases unmatched: 7. The CDR3 sequence is 15 residues long. Germline-derived CDR1 and CDR2 are MNHEY and SMNVEV (reference sequence). The CDR3 here is CASRKWDRENYGYTF. The CDR3 nucleotides are TGTGCCAGCAGGAAGTGGGACAGGGAAAACTATGGCTACACCTTC.

The chain is built from TRBV7-9 and TRBJ1-4, with 7 bases fitting TRBD1. This CDR3 has 16 residues. V lost 4 bases and J lost 3; bases outside the gene matches: 8. Germline CDR1 and CDR2: SEHNR and FQNEAQ (reference sequence). CDR3 residues: CASSSTLGTANEKLFF. The CDR3 coding sequence is TGTGCCAGCAGCTCCACCCTAGGGACAGCTAATGAAAAACTGTTTTTT.